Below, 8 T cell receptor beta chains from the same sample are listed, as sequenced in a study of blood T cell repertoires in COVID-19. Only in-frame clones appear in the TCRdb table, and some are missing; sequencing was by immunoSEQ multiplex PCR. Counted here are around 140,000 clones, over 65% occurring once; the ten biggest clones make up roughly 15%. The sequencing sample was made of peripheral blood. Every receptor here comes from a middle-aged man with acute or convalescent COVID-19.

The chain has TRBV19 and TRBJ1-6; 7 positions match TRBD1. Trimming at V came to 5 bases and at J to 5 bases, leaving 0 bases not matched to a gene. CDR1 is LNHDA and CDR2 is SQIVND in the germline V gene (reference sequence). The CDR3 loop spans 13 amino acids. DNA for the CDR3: TGTGCCAGTAGTGGGACAGATAATTCACCCCTCCACTTT. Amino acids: CASSGTDNSPLHF.

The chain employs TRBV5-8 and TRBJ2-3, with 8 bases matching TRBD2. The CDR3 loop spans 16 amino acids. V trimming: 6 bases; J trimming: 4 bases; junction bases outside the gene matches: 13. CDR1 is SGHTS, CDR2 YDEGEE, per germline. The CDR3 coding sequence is TGTGCCAGCATCCCCTCCGGGGGGGCCTATGCAGATACGCAGTATTTT. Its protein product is CASIPSGGAYADTQYF.

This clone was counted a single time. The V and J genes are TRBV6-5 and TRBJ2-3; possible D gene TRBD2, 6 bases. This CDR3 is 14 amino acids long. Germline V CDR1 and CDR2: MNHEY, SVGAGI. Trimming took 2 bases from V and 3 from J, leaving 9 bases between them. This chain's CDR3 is CASSYGGETDTQYF. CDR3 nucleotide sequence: TGTGCCAGCAGTTACGGCGGGGAGACAGATACGCAGTATTTT.

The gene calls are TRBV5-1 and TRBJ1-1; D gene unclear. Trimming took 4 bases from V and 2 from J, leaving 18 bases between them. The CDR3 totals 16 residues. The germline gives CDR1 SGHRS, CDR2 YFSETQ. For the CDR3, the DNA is TGCGCCAGCAGCGCCGGTAGGATCGGCGGCAACACTGAAGCTTTCTTT. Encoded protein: CASSAGRIGGNTEAFF.

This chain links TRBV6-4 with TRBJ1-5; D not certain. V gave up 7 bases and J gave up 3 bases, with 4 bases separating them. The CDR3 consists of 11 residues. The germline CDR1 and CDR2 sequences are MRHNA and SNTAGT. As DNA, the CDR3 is TGTGCCAGCATTCTCAATCAGCCCCAGCATTTT. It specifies CASILNQPQHF.

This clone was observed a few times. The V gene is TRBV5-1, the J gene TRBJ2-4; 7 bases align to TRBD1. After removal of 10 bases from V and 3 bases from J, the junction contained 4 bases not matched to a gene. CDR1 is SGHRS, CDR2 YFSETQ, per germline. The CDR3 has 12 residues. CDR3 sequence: CASWDSKNIQYF. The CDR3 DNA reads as TGCGCCTCGTGGGACAGCAAAAACATTCAGTACTTC.

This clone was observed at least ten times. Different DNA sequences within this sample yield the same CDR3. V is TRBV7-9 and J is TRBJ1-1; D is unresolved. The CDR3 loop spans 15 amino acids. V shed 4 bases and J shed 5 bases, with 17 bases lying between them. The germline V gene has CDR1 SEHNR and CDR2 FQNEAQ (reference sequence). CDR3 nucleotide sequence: TGTGCCAGCAGCTCCTCCGGTGGCAGAGGGACTGAAGCTTTCTTT. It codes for CASSSSGGRGTEAFF. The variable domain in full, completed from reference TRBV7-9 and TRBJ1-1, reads DTGVSQNPRHKITKRGQNVTFRCDPISEHNRLYWYRQTLGQGPEFLTYFQNEAQLEKSRLLSDRFSAERPKGSFSTLEIQRTEQGDSAMYLCASSSSGGRGTEAFFGQGTRLTVV.

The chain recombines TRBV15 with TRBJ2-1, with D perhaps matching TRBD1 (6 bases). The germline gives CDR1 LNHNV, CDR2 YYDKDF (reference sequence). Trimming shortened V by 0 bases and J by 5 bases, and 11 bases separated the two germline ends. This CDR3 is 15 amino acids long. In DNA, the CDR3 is TGTGCCACCAGCAGAGACAGGGGATGGAACAATGAGCAGTTCTTC. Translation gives CATSRDRGWNNEQFF. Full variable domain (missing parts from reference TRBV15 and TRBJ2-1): DAMVIQNPRYQVTQFGKPVTLSCSQTLNHNVMYWYQQKSSQAPKLLFHYYDKDFNNEADTPDNFQSRRPNTSFCFLDIRSPGLGDTAMYLCATSRDRGWNNEQFFGPGTRLTVL.